What follows are 31 T cell receptor beta chains derived from one specimen sequenced in a study of blood T cell repertoires in COVID-19. TCRdb's copy holds only in-frame clones and misses some; the assay was immunoSEQ multiplex PCR. The table shows tens of thousands of clones, with over 85% occurring only once. The sequenced sample was peripheral blood. The receptors here all came from a man aged 45-65 years with acute or convalescent COVID-19.

The CDR3: CASSPRDREGTEAFF. The CDR3 DNA sequence: TGTGCCAGCTCACCTAGGGACAGGGAGGGCACTGAAGCTTTCTTT. The chain joins TRBV18 to TRBJ1-1, with 9 bases matching TRBD1. Per the germline V gene, CDR1 is KGHSH and CDR2 is LQKENI. This CDR3 has 15 residues. Losses at the gene ends were 3 bases for V and 4 bases for J; bases not matched to a gene: 6.

The rearrangement joins TRBV19 to TRBJ2-4; 7 bases are a match to TRBD1. The V segment lost 5 bases and the J segment 3 bases; nucleotides outside the gene matches: 10. The CDR3 length is 16 residues. Germline lookup yields CDR1 LNHDA and CDR2 SQIVND (reference sequence). CDR3 residues: CASSRDRDGDKNIQYF. The CDR3 DNA reads TGTGCCAGTAGTCGAGACAGGGACGGGGACAAAAACATTCAGTACTTC.

V usage is TRBV5-1 and J usage is TRBJ2-1; 7 bases agree with TRBD1. Germline CDR1 SGHRS, CDR2 YFSETQ. The ends lost 7 bases at V and 4 bases at J; junction bases unmatched: 8. CDR3 size: 14 residues. CDR3 loop: CASGGQASYNEQFF. DNA of the CDR3: TGCGCCAGCGGTGGACAGGCCTCATACAATGAGCAGTTCTTC.

The chain uses TRBV6-6 and TRBJ1-1, with 8 bases fitting TRBD1. Unmatched junction bases numbered 3, after V lost 6 bases and J lost 3 bases. The length of the CDR3 is 13 residues. Germline CDR1 MNHNY, CDR2 SVGAGI (reference sequence). The CDR3 spells CASRGTGHTEAFF. Here the CDR3 DNA reads TGTGCCAGCAGAGGGACAGGCCACACTGAAGCTTTCTTT.

The chain uses TRBV5-6 and TRBJ2-1, with 16 bases that match TRBD2. CDR1 is SGHDT and CDR2 is YYEEEE in the germline V gene. Trimming removed 3 bases from V and 10 bases from J; junction bases left unmatched: 4. The CDR3 has 15 residues. In DNA form, the CDR3 reads TGTGCCAGCAGCTCAGGGACTAGCGGGGGGGCGGAGCAGTTCTTC. The encoded protein is CASSSGTSGGAEQFF.

This chain connects TRBV6-5 to TRBJ2-7, with TRBD1 as a possible D gene (5 bases). The CDR3 is 12 amino acids. V was trimmed by 4 bases and J by 6 bases, leaving 10 bases between them. The germline V gene encodes CDR1 MNHEY and CDR2 SVGAGI. In nucleotides, the CDR3 is TGTGCCAGCAGTTCCCGTGGGGCCGAGCAGTACGTC. Encoded protein: CASSSRGAEQYV.

The chain joins TRBV5-1 to TRBJ1-6; perhaps TRBD1 as D (5 bases). The CDR3 is made up of 14 amino acids. The V end lost 4 bases, the J end lost 13 bases, and 18 bases lay between the germline ends. The germline gives CDR1 SGHRS, CDR2 YFSETQ. CDR3 sequence: CASSPDSSGGPLHF. The CDR3 DNA reads as TGCGCCAGCAGCCCCGACTCCTCCGGGGGTCCCCTCCACTTT.

The CDR3 DNA follows: TGCGCCAGCAGCTCCAAGTTAAACGGGGACACTGAAGCTTTCTTT. Amino acid sequence: CASSSKLNGDTEAFF. The rearrangement joins TRBV5-1 to TRBJ1-1; no clear D gene. CDR1 and CDR2 from the germline V gene are SGHRS and YFSETQ. The CDR3 consists of 15 residues. Trimming left V 3 bases short and J 3 bases short, with 15 bases between.

The chain combines TRBV7-9 with TRBJ1-1; no reliable D call. The CDR3 runs to 15 residues. The V and J ends lost 1 base and 0 bases respectively, with 9 bases between them. CDR1 and CDR2 from the germline V gene are SEHNR and FQNEAQ (reference sequence). The CDR3 bases are TGTGCCAGCAGCTTAGTAAGGGAGGTGAACACTGAAGCTTTCTTT. Its translation: CASSLVREVNTEAFF.

The chain links TRBV5-5 to TRBJ2-3; 7 bases map to TRBD1. The CDR3 is made up of 12 amino acids. The V segment lost 0 bases and the J segment 15 bases; nucleotides outside the gene matches: 7. CDR1 and CDR2 (germline): SGHKS, YYEKEE (reference sequence). The CDR3 reads CASSLDPGTVYF. CDR3 sequence (DNA): TGTGCCAGCAGCTTGGATCCTGGGACAGTTTATTTT.

This chain connects TRBV5-5 to TRBJ2-7, with D uncertain. CDR1 and CDR2 (germline): SGHKS, YYEKEE (reference sequence). The CDR3 runs 13 residues. The V end was cut by 4 bases, the J end by 2 bases, with 10 bases between. CDR3 in amino acids: CASSLPDTYEQYV. The CDR3 DNA follows: TGTGCCAGCAGCCTACCAGACACCTACGAGCAGTACGTC.

The chain is built from TRBV19 and TRBJ1-1; D uncertain. V was trimmed by 2 bases and J by 3 bases, leaving 7 bases between them. This CDR3 comprises 13 residues. Germline loops: CDR1 LNHDA, CDR2 SQIVND (reference sequence). The CDR3 is CASSITGDTEAFF. The CDR3 bases are TGTGCCAGTAGTATAACCGGGGACACTGAAGCTTTCTTT.

V usage is TRBV2 and J usage is TRBJ2-7; a weak D match, TRBD2 (6 bases). The CDR3 has 14 residues. CDR1 and CDR2 (germline): SNHLY, FYNNEI. Trimming took off 2 bases at V and 7 bases at J, with 15 bases between the two ends. The CDR3 is CASSESGGAGEQYF. As DNA, the CDR3 is TGTGCCAGCAGTGAAAGCGGTGGGGCGGGGGAGCAGTACTTC.

CDR3 in DNA: TGTGCCAGCAGTTCAGGGGCCAACGTCCTGACTTTC. Residues: CASSSGANVLTF. V gene TRBV6-5 combines with J gene TRBJ2-6; D gene unclear. Germline V CDR1 and CDR2: MNHEY, SVGAGI. The CDR3 extends over 12 amino acids. V shed 4 bases and J shed 4 bases, with 2 bases lying between them.

The chain uses TRBV5-1 and TRBJ2-7, with 8 bases fitting TRBD2. This CDR3 region has 13 residues. Germline V CDR1 and CDR2: SGHRS, YFSETQ. The J segment lost 4 bases and the V segment lost 4 bases, leaving 4 bases of the junction unmatched. This chain's CDR3 is CASSGTSGYEQYF. In nucleotides, the CDR3 is TGCGCCAGCAGCGGGACTAGTGGGTACGAGCAGTACTTC.

In the case of this clone: Other DNA variants within this sample encode the same CDR3. CDR3 in amino acids: CASSRPGQGSGELFF. DNA of the CDR3: TGCGCCAGCAGCCGCCCGGGACAGGGGTCCGGGGAGCTGTTTTTT. V and J are TRBV4-1 and TRBJ2-2; 10 bases line up with TRBD1. The V and J ends lost 4 bases and 6 bases, in that order; junction bases with no gene match: 5. This CDR3 has 15 amino acids. Germline CDR1 reads MGHRA; CDR2 reads YSYEKL.

Only one count was recorded for this clone. The chain joins TRBV7-9 to TRBJ2-5; 10 bases agree with TRBD2. CDR1 is SEHNR and CDR2 is FQNEAQ in the germline V gene (reference sequence). This CDR3 comprises 15 residues. V was clipped by 5 bases and J by 2 bases; unmatched bases: 5. CDR3 nucleotides: TGTGCCAGCAGCACGACTAGCGGGCAGCAAGAGACCCAGTACTTC. Its translation is CASSTTSGQQETQYF.

The J gene is TRBJ2-5, the V gene TRBV5-1; D unresolved. This CDR3 spans 14 amino acids. V lost 4 bases and J 1 base, leaving 11 bases between the germline ends. Germline-derived CDR1 and CDR2 are SGHRS and YFSETQ. This chain's CDR3 is CASSRGASQETQYF. CDR3 bases: TGCGCCAGCAGCCGAGGTGCGTCCCAAGAGACCCAGTACTTC.

J is TRBJ1-6 and V is TRBV5-5, with 7 bases fitting TRBD1. The germline V gene encodes CDR1 SGHKS and CDR2 YYEKEE (reference sequence). There are 15 residues in the CDR3. With V trimmed by 1 base and J by 9 bases, 7 bases remained unmatched. CDR3 in amino acids: CASSLFGTDFSPLHF. CDR3 DNA: TGTGCCAGCAGCTTGTTCGGGACAGATTTTTCACCCCTCCACTTT. The variable domain in full, completed from reference TRBV5-5 and TRBJ1-6, reads DAGVTQSPTHLIKTRGQQVTLRCSPISGHKSVSWYQQVLGQGPQFIFQYYEKEERGRGNFPDRFSARQFPNYSSELNVNALLLGDSALYLCASSLFGTDFSPLHFGNGTRLTVT.

The chain links TRBV28 to TRBJ2-1; TRBD1 might be the D (6 bases). Germline V gives CDR1 MDHEN, CDR2 SYDVKM. This CDR3 is 16 amino acids long. Trimming cost V 3 bases and J 4 bases, with 16 bases left between them. The CDR3 sequence is CASSFSDRLYYNEQFF. CDR3 bases: TGTGCCAGCAGTTTCTCCGACAGGCTTTATTACAATGAGCAGTTCTTC.

The V and J genes are TRBV6-1 and TRBJ2-3; 9 bases align to TRBD1. CDR3 size: 14 residues. Looked up from germline, CDR1 is MNHNS and CDR2 is SASEGT. Unmatched junction bases numbered 0, after V lost 1 base and J lost 4 bases. The CDR3 DNA follows: TGTGCCAGCAGTGAAGGACAGGGGGCAGATACGCAGTATTTT. Protein product: CASSEGQGADTQYF.

This clone was recorded only once. V is TRBV7-2 and J is TRBJ2-2; no clear D gene. V lost 4 bases and J lost 4, with 16 bases in between. The CDR3 sequence is 16 residues long. The germline gives CDR1 SGHTA, CDR2 FQGNSA. CDR3 sequence: CASSSSRGRSTGELFF. The DNA of the CDR3 is TGTGCCAGCAGCTCCTCGAGAGGCCGATCCACCGGGGAGCTGTTTTTT.

The rearrangement links TRBV19 to TRBJ2-1, with TRBD2 matching over 8 bases. Germline V gene data show CDR1 as LNHDA and CDR2 as SQIVND (reference sequence). Unmatched junction bases numbered 1, after V lost 3 bases and J lost 6 bases. The CDR3 is 13 amino acids. CDR3 bases: TGTGCCAGTAGTATGGGGACTAGCAATGAGCAGTTCTTC. It is translated as CASSMGTSNEQFF. The full variable domain, rest sourced from reference TRBV19 and TRBJ2-1, is DGGITQSPKYLFRKEGQNVTLSCEQNLNHDAMYWYRQDPGQGLRLIYYSQIVNDFQKGDIAEGYSVSREKKESFPLTVTSAQKNPTAFYLCASSMGTSNEQFFGPGTRLTVL.

This chain joins TRBV4-1 and TRBJ1-2; the match to TRBD1 covers 8 bases. Germline V gene sequence: CDR1 MGHRA, CDR2 YSYEKL. The V gene end was trimmed by 4 bases and the J gene end by 9 bases; junction bases not matched to a gene: 10. The CDR3 loop spans 14 amino acids. CDR3 sequence: CASSPGTGLISYTF. CDR3 nucleotide sequence: TGCGCCAGCAGCCCCGGGACAGGATTAATAAGCTACACCTTC.

Note on this clone: Within the sample, other DNA sequences also encode this same CDR3. The V and J genes are TRBV19 and TRBJ1-5; D is uncertain. V was trimmed by 5 bases and J by 0 bases, leaving 5 bases between them. The germline gives CDR1 LNHDA, CDR2 SQIVND (reference sequence). The CDR3 runs to 13 residues. This CDR3 reads CASSFNSNQPQHF. The CDR3, as DNA: TGTGCCAGTAGTTTCAATAGCAATCAGCCCCAGCATTTT.

The rearrangement links TRBV5-8 to TRBJ2-3, with D possibly being TRBD1 (6 bases). CDR3 length: 15 residues. Germline V gene data show CDR1 as SGHTS and CDR2 as YDEGEE. Trimming took off 0 bases at V and 3 bases at J, with 11 bases between the two ends. As DNA, the CDR3 is TGTGCCAGCAGCTTGGTGCGGACAGATACAGATACGCAGTATTTT. Translation: CASSLVRTDTDTQYF.

The chain combines TRBV19 with TRBJ2-1, with TRBD1 as a possible D gene (6 bases). The V gene lost 5 bases and the J gene lost 9 bases, with 11 bases spanning the gap. CDR1 and CDR2 from the germline V gene are LNHDA and SQIVND (reference sequence). This CDR3 has 12 residues. The DNA for the CDR3 is TGTGCCAGTAGTGCCCTAGGGGGTGAGCAGTTCTTC. Its translation is CASSALGGEQFF. The whole variable domain, remainder taken from reference TRBV19 and TRBJ2-1, is DGGITQSPKYLFRKEGQNVTLSCEQNLNHDAMYWYRQDPGQGLRLIYYSQIVNDFQKGDIAEGYSVSREKKESFPLTVTSAQKNPTAFYLCASSALGGEQFFGPGTRLTVL.

This clone was seen a few times. The same CDR3 also results from other DNA sequences found in this sample. The CDR3 sequence: CASSLRLGENTEAFF. The CDR3 region has the DNA TGTGCCAGCAGCTTAAGACTAGGGGAGAACACTGAAGCTTTCTTT. The genes are TRBV7-9 and TRBJ1-1; the D gene is possibly TRBD1 (5 bases). CDR3 length equals 15 residues. Germline CDR1 and CDR2: SEHNR and FQNEAQ (reference sequence). Trimming pared 2 bases from V and 1 base from J, leaving 11 bases between.

CDR3 coding DNA: TGTGCCAGTACCCATATCAGATCGAACACCGGGGAGCTGTTTTTT. Translated, it gives CASTHIRSNTGELFF. This chain connects TRBV19 to TRBJ2-2; no firm D call. CDR3 length: 15 amino acids. V lost 7 bases and J 0 bases, leaving 12 bases between the germline ends. Germline assignment: CDR1 LNHDA and CDR2 SQIVND (reference sequence).

The rearrangement links TRBV25-1 to TRBJ2-7; 10 positions match TRBD2. J was trimmed by 2 bases and V by 4 bases; bases with no gene match: 2. Germline CDR1 and CDR2: MGHDK and SYGVNS. The CDR3 has 14 amino acids. CDR3 residues: CASSVSGRAYEQYF. The CDR3 coding sequence is TGTGCCAGCAGTGTAAGCGGGAGGGCCTACGAGCAGTACTTC.

The V call is TRBV2, the J call TRBJ1-5, with D possibly being TRBD1 (5 bases). V lost 1 base, J lost 4 bases, and 8 bases lay in between. This CDR3 contains 14 residues. CDR1 is SNHLY, CDR2 FYNNEI, per germline. This CDR3 is CASSEESGNQPQHF. As DNA, the CDR3 is TGTGCCAGCAGTGAAGAGTCAGGGAATCAGCCCCAGCATTTT.